A single sample is the source of the 19 T cell receptor beta chains below, sequenced in a study of cytomegalovirus exposure and HLA in healthy donors. This PCR relied on a set of 60 Vbeta primers and 13 Jbeta primers. Produced via immunoSEQ multiplex PCR; TCRdb's table is partial and in-frame only. The sample lists roughly 150,000 clones; around 80% were seen once. The sequenced sample was PBMCs. The receptors here all came from a male donor in good health and CMV-seronegative.

This clone turned up a few times. V is TRBV7-2 and J is TRBJ2-5, with 8 bases matching TRBD2. This CDR3 contains 14 residues. Trimming cost V 6 bases and J 5 bases; bases outside gene matches: 8. Germline V gives CDR1 SGHTA, CDR2 FQGNSA. The CDR3 loop reads CASSPGLAFETQYF. The CDR3 nucleotides read TGTGCCAGCAGTCCAGGACTAGCTTTCGAGACCCAGTACTTC.

This sequence joins TRBV5-6 and TRBJ2-7, with 8 bases identical to TRBD1. Germline V gives CDR1 SGHDT, CDR2 YYEEEE. This CDR3 spans 14 amino acids. V was pared by 4 bases and J by 7 bases, with 10 bases of the junction left unmatched. The CDR3 is CASSRGTGSMEQYF. The CDR3 region has the DNA TGTGCCAGCAGCCGCGGGACAGGTTCGATGGAGCAGTACTTC. Filled out from reference TRBV5-6 and TRBJ2-7, the complete variable domain reads DAGVTQSPTHLIKTRGQQVTLRCSPKSGHDTVSWYQQALGQGPQFIFQYYEEEERQRGNFPDRFSGHQFPNYSSELNVNALLLGDSALYLCASSRGTGSMEQYFGPGTRLTVT.

The chain uses TRBV7-9 and TRBJ2-3, with a weak D call TRBD1 (6 bases). Trimming took off 5 bases at V and 2 bases at J, with 14 bases between the two ends. Germline values: CDR1 SEHNR, CDR2 FQNEAQ (reference sequence). There are 15 residues in the CDR3. In DNA form, the CDR3 reads TGTGCCAGCAGCCCTCGGACAGTTCACACAGATACGCAGTATTTT. It yields the protein CASSPRTVHTDTQYF. The full variable domain, in which reference TRBV7-9 and TRBJ2-3 provide the parts outside the CDR3, is DTGVSQNPRHKITKRGQNVTFRCDPISEHNRLYWYRQTLGQGPEFLTYFQNEAQLEKSRLLSDRFSAERPKGSFSTLEIQRTEQGDSAMYLCASSPRTVHTDTQYFGPGTRLTVL.

The V gene is TRBV30, the J gene TRBJ1-5; TRBD1 matches 9 bases. V dropped 1 base and J dropped 4; count of bases not matched to a gene: 5. The length of the CDR3 is 15 residues. CDR1 and CDR2 from the germline V gene are GTSNPN and SVGIG (reference sequence). In DNA, the CDR3 is TGTGCCTGGAGTGGTCCCGGGACAGGGAATCAGCCCCAGCATTTT. Translated: CAWSGPGTGNQPQHF.

CDR3 residues: CAISGTGGKGTNEKLFF. In DNA, the CDR3 is TGTGCCATCAGCGGGACCGGGGGGAAGGGAACTAATGAAAAACTGTTTTTT. The chain carries TRBV10-3 and TRBJ1-4, with a weak D call TRBD1 (5 bases). Trimming left V 6 bases short and J 1 base short, with 18 bases between. CDR1 ENHRY and CDR2 SYGVKD come from the germline V gene. This CDR3 contains 17 residues.

The chain recombines TRBV15 with TRBJ1-5; D not certain. The CDR3 is 14 residues long. Germline CDR1 and CDR2: LNHNV and YYDKDF (reference sequence). V was trimmed by 0 bases and J by 5 bases, leaving 8 bases between them. Here the CDR3 DNA reads TGTGCCACCAGCAGAGAACGGGGTTATCAGCCCCAGCATTTT. It is translated as CATSRERGYQPQHF.

About this clone itself: A junction boundary mismatches the germline segment, possibly from a read error. This rearrangement joins TRBV7-7 to TRBJ2-2, with D unclear. The CDR3 has 14 amino acids. Germline CDR1 and CDR2: SSHAT and FNYEAQ (reference sequence). DNA for the CDR3: TGTGCTAGCAGCTTGGGCAGAAACACCGGGGAGCTGTTTTTT. The encoded protein is CASSLGRNTGELFF. Full variable domain (missing parts from reference TRBV7-7 and TRBJ2-2): GAGVSQSPRYKVTKRGQDVTLRCDPISSHATLYWYQQALGQGPEFLTYFNYEAQPDKSGLPSDRFSAERPEGSISTLTIQRTEQRDSAMYRCASSLGRNTGELFFGEGSRLTVL.

The chain is built from TRBV5-6 and TRBJ2-5, with 8 bases fitting TRBD2. Per germline, CDR1 SGHDT and CDR2 YYEEEE. CDR3 length: 15 amino acids. The ends lost 3 bases at V and 5 bases at J; junction bases unmatched: 9. In nucleotides, the CDR3 is TGTGCCAGCAGCTCGCCGGGAGGGTTCGGGGAGACCCAGTACTTC. As protein: CASSSPGGFGETQYF.

V and J are TRBV5-5 and TRBJ1-3; D is unclear. The V gene lost 3 bases and the J gene lost 0 bases, with 10 bases spanning the gap. Germline-derived CDR1 and CDR2 are SGHKS and YYEKEE (reference sequence). The CDR3 spans 15 residues. The DNA of the CDR3 is TGTGCCAGCAGCTCTCGGGTATACTCTGGAAACACCATATATTTT. This codes for CASSSRVYSGNTIYF.

The V gene is TRBV5-6, the J gene TRBJ2-7, with a weak D call TRBD1 (5 bases). Germline CDR1 and CDR2: SGHDT and YYEEEE. Trimming left V 3 bases short and J 6 bases short, with 7 bases between. The CDR3 length is 11 residues. The chain's CDR3 is CASSSGFEQYF. In DNA, the CDR3 is TGTGCCAGCAGCTCAGGGTTCGAGCAGTACTTC.

The J gene is TRBJ1-4, the V gene TRBV18, with 7 bases aligning to TRBD1. The germline V gene encodes CDR1 KGHSH and CDR2 LQKENI. V lost 4 bases to trimming and J lost 5 bases; unmatched junction nucleotides: 7. The CDR3 spans 15 residues. Written as DNA, the CDR3 is TGTGCCAGCTCACTATCCGGGACAGAGAATGAAAAACTGTTTTTT. Amino acid sequence: CASSLSGTENEKLFF.

The chain links TRBV5-4 to TRBJ1-2, with 7 bases aligning to TRBD1. From germline, CDR1 is SGHNT and CDR2 YYREEE (reference sequence). The V segment lost 1 base and the J segment 4 bases; nucleotides outside the gene matches: 4. The CDR3 loop spans 14 amino acids. In DNA, the CDR3 is TGTGCCAGCAGCTTGCAAGGGGGCGTCTATGGCTACACCTTC. Translated, it gives CASSLQGGVYGYTF. Together with reference TRBV5-4 and TRBJ1-2, the CDR3 gives the full variable domain: ETGVTQSPTHLIKTRGQQVTLRCSSQSGHNTVSWYQQALGQGPQFIFQYYREEENGRGNFPPRFSGLQFPNYSSELNVNALELDDSALYLCASSLQGGVYGYTFGSGTRLTVV.

This chain joins TRBV7-9 and TRBJ1-6, with D perhaps TRBD1 (5 bases). Germline-derived CDR1 and CDR2 are SEHNR and FQNEAQ (reference sequence). Trimming stripped 1 base from V and 7 bases from J, with 8 bases between. CDR3 length equals 14 residues. CDR3 sequence reads: CASSLGQPNSPLHF. The CDR3 DNA reads TGTGCCAGCAGCTTAGGACAGCCCAATTCACCCCTCCACTTT.

The rearrangement links TRBV6-5 to TRBJ2-2; TRBD1 might be the D (5 bases). The CDR3 has 14 amino acids. The germline V gene encodes CDR1 MNHEY and CDR2 SVGAGI. Trimming shortened V by 7 bases and J by 6 bases, and 15 bases separated the two germline ends. The chain's CDR3 is CASTLRRGSGELFF. The DNA of the CDR3 is TGTGCCAGCACCCTCCGTAGGGGTTCCGGGGAGCTGTTTTTT.

This chain joins TRBV5-6 and TRBJ2-5; the match to TRBD2 covers 8 bases. V was clipped by 7 bases and J by 2 bases; unmatched bases: 13. The CDR3 loop spans 16 amino acids. CDR1 and CDR2 from the germline V gene are SGHDT and YYEEEE. CDR3 bases: TGTGCCAGCCTTACCATTTATAGCGGGGCGCAAGAGACCCAGTACTTC. This sequence encodes CASLTIYSGAQETQYF.

This chain links TRBV4-3 with TRBJ2-3, with 8 bases matching TRBD2. CDR1 is LGHNA and CDR2 is YSLEER in the germline V gene. V shed 2 bases, J shed 2 bases, and the junction held 9 bases outside the gene matches. This CDR3 comprises 17 residues. DNA of the CDR3: TGCGCCAGCAGCCAAAATTCGGGCGGGGGGCCCACAGATACGCAGTATTTT. This gives the protein CASSQNSGGGPTDTQYF.

This chain connects TRBV7-6 to TRBJ1-4, with no clear D. Trimming shortened V by 0 bases and J by 3 bases, and 11 bases separated the two germline ends. The CDR3 extends over 16 amino acids. CDR1 SGHVS and CDR2 FNYEAQ come from the germline V gene. The CDR3 DNA sequence: TGTGCCAGCAGCTTAGCTCCGGGGAGGGCTAATGAAAAACTGTTTTTT. Amino acids: CASSLAPGRANEKLFF.

This clone was detected a few times. V usage is TRBV6-5 and J usage is TRBJ1-1; 8 bases fit TRBD1. The CDR3 loop spans 15 amino acids. CDR1 is MNHEY and CDR2 is SVGAGI in the germline V gene. V trimming: 6 bases; J trimming: 4 bases; junction bases outside the gene matches: 10. The chain's CDR3 is CASSPSTGVVTEAFF. The CDR3 nucleotides read TGTGCCAGCAGCCCCTCGACAGGGGTAGTCACTGAAGCTTTCTTT.

This chain uses TRBV5-1 with TRBJ2-1; D not certain. Germline values: CDR1 SGHRS, CDR2 YFSETQ. The CDR3 runs 14 residues. The V end was cut by 0 bases, the J end by 0 bases, with 4 bases between. The CDR3 here is CASSLESSYNEQFF. The CDR3 nucleotides read TGCGCCAGCAGCTTGGAGAGCTCCTACAATGAGCAGTTCTTC.